A single sample gave rise to the 23 T cell receptor beta chains below, sequenced in a study of blood T cells in healthy people across ages. Using a J-beta primer mix together with a sample-barcoded 5' primer, a second PCR was run for about 6 to 12 cycles. TCRdb redid the calling of the 5' RACE reads with MiXCR, one entry per CDR3 protein. The sample consists of more than 750,000 distinct CDR3 sequences, roughly 29% of them appearing once. This sample also appeared in a second study, on T cells of mothers and their children.

The material sequenced was blood. The source of these receptors is a woman aged 40 to 50 in good health.

This clonotype was recorded a few times. The junction does not match germline at one end; this may be a read error. The rearrangement joins TRBV7-3 to TRBJ2-1, with 8 bases lining up with TRBD2. The CDR3 contains 16 residues. Germline V gives CDR1 SGHTA, CDR2 FQGTGA. The CDR3 DNA follows: TGTGCTAGCAGCATTATTCCGGGGGGGGCCTACAATGAGCAGTTCTTC. Residues: CASSIIPGGAYNEQFF.

The chain joins TRBV3-1 to TRBJ1-2, with D possibly matching TRBD1 (6 bases). Germline CDR1 LGHDT, CDR2 YNNKEL (reference sequence). The CDR3 is made up of 14 amino acids. V was cut by 1 base and J by 9 bases, with 15 bases left in between. CDR3 loop: CASSQGNREASYTF. CDR3 sequence (DNA): TGTGCCAGCAGCCAAGGTAACAGGGAAGCGAGCTACACCTTC.

This clonotype has at least ten counts. V usage is TRBV20-1 and J usage is TRBJ2-5; D uncertain. Trimming shortened V by 2 bases and J by 2 bases, and 15 bases separated the two germline ends. The germline gives CDR1 DFQATT, CDR2 SNEGSKA (reference sequence). The CDR3 totals 15 residues. The CDR3 sequence is CSARTNLRRQETQYF. The DNA for the CDR3 is TGCAGTGCTAGAACCAACCTTAGGCGTCAAGAGACCCAGTACTTC.

V gene TRBV6-5 combines with J gene TRBJ2-2, with TRBD1 as a possible D gene (5 bases). From germline, CDR1 is MNHEY and CDR2 SVGAGI. Trimming took off 1 base at V and 5 bases at J, with 8 bases between the two ends. This CDR3 contains 14 residues. CDR3 bases: TGTGCCAGCAGTTACTTCCGACAGACCGGGGAGCTGTTTTTT. This encodes CASSYFRQTGELFF.

This clonotype was recorded a few times. V is TRBV5-1 and J is TRBJ1-2; unclear D gene. The germline V and J ends were trimmed by 0 bases and 0 bases, with 12 bases remaining between them. This CDR3 contains 16 residues. CDR1 is SGHRS, CDR2 YFSETQ, per germline. The CDR3 here is CASSLDPDNTNYGYTF. The CDR3 DNA reads TGCGCCAGCAGCTTGGACCCAGATAACACTAACTATGGCTACACCTTC.

This clonotype was seen a few times. The gene calls are TRBV28 and TRBJ1-1, with D possibly being TRBD1 (6 bases). The CDR3 is 14 residues long. CDR1 is MDHEN, CDR2 SYDVKM, per germline. The CDR3 spells CALRGRHGGTEAFF. CDR3 coding DNA: TGTGCACTCCGGGGGCGACATGGGGGGACTGAAGCTTTCTTT.

On this clonotype: This clone may be a read error of a much larger clone one base away. J is TRBJ2-5 and V is TRBV20-1; maybe TRBD2 (5 bases). Deletions cut 0 bases from V and 11 bases from J, with 28 bases between. Germline CDR1 and CDR2: DFQATT and SNEGSKA (reference sequence). The CDR3 spans 17 residues. The CDR3 is CSARDESKGSFRNEQYF. The CDR3 coding sequence is TGCAGTGCTAGAGATGAGTCAAAAGGGAGTTTTCGGAATGAGCAGTACTTC.

At least ten counts were recorded for this clonotype. The chain uses TRBV6-2 or TRBV6-3 and TRBJ2-2; 14 bases match TRBD2. The CDR3 is 18 amino acids. V lost 0 bases and J lost 2; bases outside the gene matches: 2. The germline CDR1 and CDR2 sequences are MNHEY and SVGEGT. The CDR3, as DNA: TGTGCCAGCAGTTACTCGACTAGCGGGGGGGCCAACACCGGGGAGCTGTTTTTT. Translated, it gives CASSYSTSGGANTGELFF.

Regarding this clonotype: A much more abundant neighbour one base away suggests this may be a read error. The chain is built from TRBV7-6 and TRBJ2-5; D uncertain. V shed 5 bases and J shed 11 bases, with 18 bases lying between them. CDR3 length: 13 amino acids. CDR1 and CDR2 from the germline V gene are SGHVS and FNYEAQ. As DNA, the CDR3 is TGTGCCAGCAGCCCAACGGACCGCGAGTGGCAGTACTTC. It codes for CASSPTDREWQYF.

As DNA, the CDR3 is TGTGCCAGCAGTTTACCATTGTCGGGGGCCCGTCCTAACTATGGCTACACCTTC. This translates into CASSLPLSGARPNYGYTF. V usage is TRBV28 and J usage is TRBJ1-2; possibly TRBD1 for D (6 bases). V was clipped by 2 bases and J by 0 bases, with 19 bases between them. Germline-derived CDR1 and CDR2 are MDHEN and SYDVKM. CDR3 length: 18 amino acids.

The chain employs TRBV15 and TRBJ2-1; the D is unclear. This CDR3 comprises 16 residues. Trimming removed 1 base at V and 0 bases at J, with 10 bases between. Looked up from germline, CDR1 is LNHNV and CDR2 is YYDKDF (reference sequence). The CDR3 nucleotides read TGTGCCACCAGCAGAGGAAGGGATAGCTCCTACAATGAGCAGTTCTTC. Translating it yields CATSRGRDSSYNEQFF.

V usage is TRBV12-3 or TRBV12-4 and J usage is TRBJ2-1; D remains unclear. The CDR3 totals 11 residues. V lost 10 bases and J lost 10, with 14 bases in between. The CDR3 loop reads CATRRLREQFF. The CDR3, as DNA: TGTGCCACCCGCCGGTTACGGGAGCAGTTCTTC.

This clonotype was counted only a few times. The chain is built from TRBV14 and TRBJ2-1; D gene uncertain. Trimming removed 0 bases from V and 3 bases from J, with 3 bases in between. This CDR3 contains 13 residues. Germline values: CDR1 SGHDN, CDR2 FVKESK. The CDR3 sequence is CASSQDVYNEQFF. The CDR3 DNA reads TGTGCCAGCAGCCAAGATGTCTACAATGAGCAGTTCTTC.

In regard to this clonotype: Since a much larger clone is just one base distant, this may be a read error. The chain joins TRBV20-1 to TRBJ1-2; a weak D match, TRBD1 (6 bases). The CDR3 runs 15 residues. Germline lookup yields CDR1 DFQATT and CDR2 SNEGSKA (reference sequence). Trimming stripped 3 bases from V and 8 bases from J, with 22 bases between. The CDR3 DNA is TGCAGTGCTAGTGGGGCGAGGGGGTTGACGAAGGGCTACACCTTC. This gives the protein CSASGARGLTKGYTF.

This chain uses TRBV4-1 with TRBJ2-7; 7 bases are shared with TRBD1. Per the germline V gene, CDR1 is MGHRA and CDR2 is YSYEKL. The CDR3 length is 16 residues. V lost 2 bases and J lost 2; bases outside the gene matches: 9. The CDR3 bases are TGCGCCAGCAGCCAATTAAGGGCAGGGGGAACCTACGAGCAGTACTTC. Residues: CASSQLRAGGTYEQYF.

The chain uses TRBV28 and TRBJ2-3; D gene uncertain. The ends were cut back, 5 bases at V and 1 base at J, with 7 bases in the middle. Germline values: CDR1 MDHEN, CDR2 SYDVKM. This CDR3 has 13 amino acids. CDR3 loop: CASSPHRTDTQYF. The CDR3 DNA follows: TGTGCCAGCAGTCCCCACCGCACAGATACGCAGTATTTT.

This clonotype was detected ten times or more. The rearrangement joins TRBV10-3 to TRBJ2-6; TRBD1 agrees at 8 bases. V gave up 5 bases and J gave up 1 base; unmatched junction bases: 7. The V gene's germline CDR1 is ENHRY and CDR2 SYGVKD. CDR3 length: 17 residues. The CDR3 bases are TGTGCCATCAGTAGTACAGGGGGAGAATCTGGGGCCAACGTCCTGACTTTC. Amino acid sequence: CAISSTGGESGANVLTF.

This chain connects TRBV10-3 to TRBJ1-5; D not resolved. V was clipped by 4 bases and J by 1 base, with 5 bases between them. The CDR3 consists of 13 residues. From germline, CDR1 is ENHRY and CDR2 SYGVKD. The CDR3 DNA sequence: TGTGCCATCAGTGCTGGGAGCAATCAGCCCCAGCATTTT. It yields the protein CAISAGSNQPQHF.

The CDR3 here is CASRNGLAGGRETQYF. CDR3 nucleotide sequence: TGTGCCAGCAGAAATGGACTAGCGGGGGGGCGGGAGACCCAGTACTTC. The V and J genes are TRBV12-3 or TRBV12-4 and TRBJ2-5; TRBD2 matches at 15 bases. CDR3 length equals 16 residues. With V trimmed by 6 bases and J by 5 bases, 7 bases remained unmatched.

The chain uses TRBV20-1 and TRBJ2-7; D is possibly TRBD1 (5 bases). With 2 bases removed from V and 0 bases from J, the gap between germline ends came to 14 bases. CDR1 and CDR2 from the germline V gene are DFQATT and SNEGSKA (reference sequence). This CDR3 comprises 15 residues. The CDR3 DNA reads as TGCAGTGCTAGATGGGGCACAGCGAACTCCTACGAGCAGTACTTC. This encodes CSARWGTANSYEQYF.

This clonotype has just a few counts. The V and J genes are TRBV7-2 and TRBJ2-7; D unresolved. V lost 5 bases and J lost 7, with 18 bases in between. Germline-derived CDR1 and CDR2 are SGHTA and FQGNSA. CDR3 size: 14 residues. CDR3 residues: CASSPMGTIYEQYF. The CDR3 nucleotides are TGTGCCAGCAGCCCTATGGGCACTATCTATGAGCAGTACTTC.

This chain joins TRBV12-3 or TRBV12-4 and TRBJ1-6; D might be TRBD1 (5 bases). CDR3 size: 15 residues. The V gene lost 7 bases and the J gene lost 7 bases, with 17 bases spanning the gap. CDR3 in DNA: TGTGCCAGCACCGCGGACCCGGGGCGCAATTCACCCCTCCACTTT. Its translation: CASTADPGRNSPLHF.

At least ten counts were recorded for this clonotype. The genes are TRBV24-1 and TRBJ1-2; 7 bases fit TRBD1. V dropped 3 bases and J dropped 4; count of bases not matched to a gene: 7. The CDR3 is 15 residues long. CDR1 and CDR2 from the germline V gene are KGHDR and SFDVKD. In DNA form, the CDR3 reads TGTGCCACCAGTGATCGCCGACAGGGCGGCTATGGCTACACCTTC. Translated: CATSDRRQGGYGYTF.